A selection of T cell receptor beta chains follows, all from one sample in a study of preoperative IRX-2 immunotherapy in early breast cancer. Clones were read by immunoSEQ multiplex PCR, and TCRdb kept only the in-frame ones, dropping some. The data hold more than 20,000 clones, with 65% to 85% observed a single time. The sample here was lymph node tissue, taken before IRX-2 immunotherapy. The receptors shown here come from a human donor with breast cancer. Both conserved end residues are part of each CDR3. D genes are given only for firm matches. Size is omitted from some rows. Given values are once, few, many or a class for expanded clones.

>TRBD1|TRBV6-1|-|TRBJ2-7
CASSEADRSSYEQYF
TGTGCCAGCAGTGAAGCGGACAGGAGTTCCTACGAGCAGTACTTC
>TRBD1|TRBV6-8|-|TRBJ1-4
CASSYSTFDRGREKLFF
TGTGCCAGCAGTTACTCGACATTCGACAGGGGGCGTGAAAAACTGTTTTTT
>-|TRBV6-8|-|TRBJ1-1
CASSPHREGTEAFF
TGTGCCAGCAGCCCACACAGGGAAGGCACTGAAGCTTTCTTT
>-|TRBV11-1|-|TRBJ2-2
CASSFPWQGNTGELFF
TGTGCCAGCAGCTTCCCCTGGCAGGGTAACACCGGGGAGCTGTTTTTT
>-|TRBV5-1|-|TRBJ1-2
CASSTFEANYGYTF
TGCGCCAGCAGCACCTTTGAGGCAAACTATGGCTACACCTTC
>-|TRBV11-3|few|TRBJ1-3
CASSLGPTQISGNTIYF
TGTGCCAGCAGCTTAGGGCCAACTCAAATCTCTGGAAACACCATATATTTT
>TRBD1|TRBV29-1|-|TRBJ2-3
CSVVGWDRGSADTQYF
TGCAGCGTTGTTGGATGGGACAGGGGTAGCGCAGATACGCAGTATTTT
>-|TRBV6-8|-|TRBJ1-1
CATQGGGNTEAFF
TGTGCCACCCAAGGTGGGGGGAACACTGAAGCTTTCTTT
>-|TRBV11-3|-|TRBJ1-3
CASSPFLGRGNTIYF
TGTGCCAGCAGCCCTTTTCTTGGGAGGGGAAACACCATATATTTT
>-|TRBV6-8|-|TRBJ1-5
CASSYSGQGQPQHF
TGTGCCAGCAGTTACTCGGGTCAGGGGCAGCCCCAGCATTTT
>TRBD1|TRBV7-8|-|TRBJ1-1
CASSYRTGTEAFF
TGTGCCAGCAGCTACCGGACAGGCACTGAAGCTTTCTTT
>-|TRBV28|-|TRBJ2-7
CASSRGYGQGPYEQYF
TGTGCCAGCAGCAGAGGGTACGGGCAGGGGCCCTACGAGCAGTACTTC
>-|TRBV6-8|once|TRBJ1-5
CASSYRSGNQPQHF
TGTGCCAGCAGTTACCGGTCGGGAAATCAGCCCCAGCATTTT
>-|TRBV11-3|-|TRBJ1-2
CASSARQATDGYTF
TGTGCCAGCAGCGCTCGACAGGCGACAGATGGCTACACCTTC
>-|TRBV19|-|TRBJ2-3
CASSIAGITDTQYF
TGTGCCAGTAGTATAGCGGGGATCACAGATACGCAGTATTTT
>-|TRBV7-7|once|TRBJ1-2
CASSSYLTDSSNYGYTF
TGTGCCAGCAGCTCATACCTGACGGACAGTTCAAACTATGGCTACACCTTC
>-|TRBV6-8|-|TRBJ2-5
CASSYYGNRVIKTQYF
TGTGCCAGCAGTTACTATGGCAATAGGGTTATTAAGACCCAGTACTTC
>TRBD1|TRBV28|-|TRBJ1-2
CASSLPQGGGYHDYTF
TGTGCCAGCAGTTTACCCCAGGGGGGTGGGTATCATGACTACACCTTC
>-|TRBV11-3|-|TRBJ2-3
CASSLGGLGSDTQYF
TGTGCCAGCAGCTTGGGCGGGCTGGGGTCAGATACGCAGTATTTT
>TRBD1|TRBV11-3|-|TRBJ1-2
CASSLAGVITGVAYGYTF
TGTGCCAGCAGCTTGGCGGGAGTAATTACAGGGGTGGCCTATGGCTACACCTTC
>TRBD1|TRBV5-1|-|TRBJ1-4
CASSSQGATNEKLFF
TGCGCCAGCAGCTCACAGGGGGCTACCAATGAAAAACTGTTTTTT
>TRBD1|TRBV6-8|-|TRBJ1-4
CATQNSGQNEKLFF
TGTGCCACCCAGAATTCGGGACAGAATGAAAAACTGTTTTTT
>-|TRBV10-2|-|TRBJ1-6
CASSETTSGASNSPLHF
TGCGCCAGCAGTGAAACGACCTCTGGGGCTAGCAATTCACCCCTCCACTTT
>TRBD2|TRBV11-3|once|TRBJ2-1
CASSDRTSGGRYEQFF
TGTGCCAGCAGCGATAGAACTAGCGGGGGGAGGTATGAGCAGTTCTTC
>TRBD1|TRBV11-3|-|TRBJ1-3
CASSGGTGIPGNTIYF
TGTGCCAGCAGCGGCGGGACAGGGATTCCTGGAAACACCATATATTTT
>TRBD1|TRBV6-8|-|TRBJ1-2
CASSRTGVIGYTF
TGTGCCAGCAGCCGGACAGGGGTGATTGGCTACACCTTC
>-|TRBV7-5|-|TRBJ2-1
CASSFAWGLADPSEQFF
TGTGCCAGCAGCTTCGCCTGGGGACTAGCGGACCCAAGTGAGCAGTTCTTC